The clone carrying this T cell receptor (beta chain) was found many times. MiXCR was run by TCRdb on the 5' RACE reads, yielding one entry per CDR3 protein. The sample lists more than 75,000 distinct CDR3 sequences; roughly 8.2% were seen once. This CDR3 comprises 16 residues. V dropped 4 bases and J dropped 0; count of bases not matched to a gene: 4. The germline gives CDR1 MNHEY, CDR2 SVGAGI. This sample was included in a study of T cells after yellow fever vaccination. The study, taken as a whole, reports: The secondary T-cell response peaked on day 5, not day 15, but was weaker. FACS-sorted repertoires could harbor abundant contaminating bulk-population clonotypes. In post-booster samples, most primary-vaccination clones reappeared (approximately 97% CD4, approximately 91% CD8).

Sequencing was performed on CD8+ T cells not binding an NS4B(214-222) dextramer, sorted from PBMCs, taken roughly 15 days after the first yellow fever vaccination. The source is a man younger than 30 who received the YFV17D yellow fever vaccine. The V gene is TRBV6-5, the J gene TRBJ2-7; 12 positions agree with TRBD2. The CDR3 region has the DNA TGTGCCAGCAGTTGGACTAGCGGGGAAAGCTCCTACGAGCAGTACTTC. Protein product: CASSWTSGESSYEQYF.